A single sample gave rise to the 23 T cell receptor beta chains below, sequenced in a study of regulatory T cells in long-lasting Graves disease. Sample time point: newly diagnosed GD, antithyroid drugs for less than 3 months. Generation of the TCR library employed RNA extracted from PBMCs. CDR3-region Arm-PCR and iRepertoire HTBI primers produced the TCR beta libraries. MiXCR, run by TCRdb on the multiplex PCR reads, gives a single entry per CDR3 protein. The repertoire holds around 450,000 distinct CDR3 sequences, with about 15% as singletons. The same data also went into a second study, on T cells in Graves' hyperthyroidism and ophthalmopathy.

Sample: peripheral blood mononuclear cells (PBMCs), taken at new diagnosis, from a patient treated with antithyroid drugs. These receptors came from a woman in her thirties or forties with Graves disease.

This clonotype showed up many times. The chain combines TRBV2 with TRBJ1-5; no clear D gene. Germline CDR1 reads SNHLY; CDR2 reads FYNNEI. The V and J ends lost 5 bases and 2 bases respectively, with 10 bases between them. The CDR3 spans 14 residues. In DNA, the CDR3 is TGTGCCAGCAGTTCAAACCCGGGCAATCAGCCCCAGCATTTT. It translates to CASSSNPGNQPQHF.

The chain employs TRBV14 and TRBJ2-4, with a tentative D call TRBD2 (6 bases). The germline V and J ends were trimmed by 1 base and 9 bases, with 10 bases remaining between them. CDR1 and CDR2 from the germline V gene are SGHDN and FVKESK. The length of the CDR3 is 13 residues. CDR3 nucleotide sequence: TGTGCCAGCAGCCAAGGGGGGGTAGGCATTCAGTACTTC. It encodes CASSQGGVGIQYF.

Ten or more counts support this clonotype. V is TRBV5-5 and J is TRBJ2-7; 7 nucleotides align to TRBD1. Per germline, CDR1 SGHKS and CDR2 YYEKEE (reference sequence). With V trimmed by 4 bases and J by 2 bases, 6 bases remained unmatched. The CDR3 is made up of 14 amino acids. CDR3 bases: TGTGCCAGCAGCCCCGGACAGGTGACCTACGAGCAGTACTTC. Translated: CASSPGQVTYEQYF.

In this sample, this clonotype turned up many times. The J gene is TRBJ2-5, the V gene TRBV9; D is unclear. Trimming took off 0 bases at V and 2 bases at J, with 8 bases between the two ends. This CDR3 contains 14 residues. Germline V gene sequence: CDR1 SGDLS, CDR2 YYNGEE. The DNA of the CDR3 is TGTGCCAGCAGCGTAGGTATACCACAAGAGACCCAGTACTTC. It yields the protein CASSVGIPQETQYF. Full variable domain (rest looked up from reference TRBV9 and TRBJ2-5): DSGVTQTPKHLITATGQRVTLRCSPRSGDLSVYWYQQSLDQGLQFLIQYYNGEERAKGNILERFSAQQFPDLHSELNLSSLELGDSALYFCASSVGIPQETQYFGPGTRLLVL.

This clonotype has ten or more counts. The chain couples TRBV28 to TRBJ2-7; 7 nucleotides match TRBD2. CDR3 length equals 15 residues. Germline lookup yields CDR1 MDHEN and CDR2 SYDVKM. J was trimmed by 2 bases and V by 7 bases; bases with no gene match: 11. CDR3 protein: CASIAGTTNAYEQYF. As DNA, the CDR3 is TGTGCCAGCATCGCCGGGACTACAAACGCCTACGAGCAGTACTTC.

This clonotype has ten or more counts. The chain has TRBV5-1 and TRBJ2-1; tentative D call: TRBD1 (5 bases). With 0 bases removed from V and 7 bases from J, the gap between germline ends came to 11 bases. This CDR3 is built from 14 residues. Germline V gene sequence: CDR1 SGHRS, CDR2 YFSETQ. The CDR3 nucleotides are TGCGCCAGCAGCTTGGAACAGGAAGGAAATGAGCAGTTCTTC. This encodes CASSLEQEGNEQFF.

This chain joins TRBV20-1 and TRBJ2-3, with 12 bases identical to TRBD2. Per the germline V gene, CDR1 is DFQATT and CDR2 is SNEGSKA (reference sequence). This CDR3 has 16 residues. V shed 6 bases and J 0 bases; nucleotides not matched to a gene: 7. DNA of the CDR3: TGCAGTGCGCCAGAACTAGCGGGGGGTAGCACAGATACGCAGTATTTT. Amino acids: CSAPELAGGSTDTQYF.

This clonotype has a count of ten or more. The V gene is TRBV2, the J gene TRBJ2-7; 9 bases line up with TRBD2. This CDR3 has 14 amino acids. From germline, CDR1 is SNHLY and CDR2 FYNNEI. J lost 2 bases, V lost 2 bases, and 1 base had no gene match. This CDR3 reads CASSELAGPYEQYF. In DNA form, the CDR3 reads TGTGCCAGCAGTGAACTAGCGGGGCCCTACGAGCAGTACTTC.

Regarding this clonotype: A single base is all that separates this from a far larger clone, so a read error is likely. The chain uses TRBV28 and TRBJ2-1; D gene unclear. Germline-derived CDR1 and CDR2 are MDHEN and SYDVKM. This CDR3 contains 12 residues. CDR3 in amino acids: CGIGNYQETKYF. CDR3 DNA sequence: TGTGGAATAGGGAACTACCAAGAGACCAAGTACTTC.

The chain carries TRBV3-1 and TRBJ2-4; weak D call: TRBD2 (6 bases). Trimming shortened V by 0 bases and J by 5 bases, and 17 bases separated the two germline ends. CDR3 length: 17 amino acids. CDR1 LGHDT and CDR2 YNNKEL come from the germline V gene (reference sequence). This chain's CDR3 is CASSQDYSGETENIQYF. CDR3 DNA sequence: TGTGCCAGCAGCCAAGATTATTCGGGGGAGACAGAAAACATTCAGTACTTC.

The CDR3 DNA reads as TGTGCCAGCAGTTACTGGCGGGGGGAACAAGAGACCCAGTACTTC. As protein: CASSYWRGEQETQYF. This chain uses TRBV6-5 with TRBJ2-5, with 8 positions matching TRBD2. This CDR3 spans 15 amino acids. CDR1 is MNHEY, CDR2 SVGAGI, per germline. Trimming cost V 1 base and J 2 bases; bases outside gene matches: 3.

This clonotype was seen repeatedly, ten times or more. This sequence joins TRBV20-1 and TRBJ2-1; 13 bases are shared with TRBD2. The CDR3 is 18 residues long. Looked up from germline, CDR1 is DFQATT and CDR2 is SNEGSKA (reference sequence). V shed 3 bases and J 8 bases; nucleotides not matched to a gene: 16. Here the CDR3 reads CSASGLAGEGWEFYEQFF. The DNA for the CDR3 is TGCAGTGCTAGTGGACTAGCGGGAGAAGGTTGGGAGTTCTATGAGCAGTTCTTC.

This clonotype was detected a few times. The chain's CDR3 is CASSPGGTSGNTIYF. DNA for the CDR3: TGTGCCAGCAGCCCGGGGGGTACCTCTGGAAACACCATATATTTT. V and J are TRBV6-1 and TRBJ1-3; possibly TRBD1 for D (5 bases). CDR1 is MNHNS and CDR2 is SASEGT in the germline V gene. This CDR3 has 15 residues. Trimming took off 6 bases at V and 0 bases at J, with 12 bases between the two ends.

CDR3 protein: CSARPPGQGGEKLFF. Written as DNA, the CDR3 is TGCAGTGCTAGACCTCCGGGACAGGGGGGGGAAAAACTGTTTTTT. The J gene is TRBJ1-4, the V gene TRBV20-1, with 11 bases fitting TRBD1. CDR3 size: 15 residues. V dropped 2 bases and J dropped 8; count of bases not matched to a gene: 7. Germline V CDR1 and CDR2: DFQATT, SNEGSKA (reference sequence).

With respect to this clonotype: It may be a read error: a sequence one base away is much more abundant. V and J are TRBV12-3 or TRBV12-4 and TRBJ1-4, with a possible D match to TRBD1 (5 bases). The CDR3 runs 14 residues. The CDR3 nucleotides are TGTGCCAGCAGTCCCAGGGAGTTGAGTGAAAAACTGGTTTTT. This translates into CASSPRELSEKLVF.

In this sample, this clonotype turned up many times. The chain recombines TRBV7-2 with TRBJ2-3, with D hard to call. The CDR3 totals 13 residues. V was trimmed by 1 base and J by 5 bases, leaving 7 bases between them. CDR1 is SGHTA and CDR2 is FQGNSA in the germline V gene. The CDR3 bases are TGTGCCAGCAGCTTAGATAAGGGAGATACGCAGTATTTT. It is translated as CASSLDKGDTQYF.

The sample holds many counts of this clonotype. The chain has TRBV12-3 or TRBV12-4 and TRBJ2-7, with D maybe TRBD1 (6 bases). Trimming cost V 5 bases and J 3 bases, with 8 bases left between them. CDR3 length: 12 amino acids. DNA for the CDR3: TGTGCCAGCAGTGTACAGGGCTACGAGCAGTACTTC. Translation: CASSVQGYEQYF.

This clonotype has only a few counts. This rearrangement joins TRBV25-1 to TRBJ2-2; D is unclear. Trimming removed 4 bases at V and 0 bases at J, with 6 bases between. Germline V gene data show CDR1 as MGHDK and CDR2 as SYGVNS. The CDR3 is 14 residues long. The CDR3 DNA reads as TGTGCCAGCAGTGTCTCAACGAACACCGGGGAGCTGTTTTTT. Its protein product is CASSVSTNTGELFF.

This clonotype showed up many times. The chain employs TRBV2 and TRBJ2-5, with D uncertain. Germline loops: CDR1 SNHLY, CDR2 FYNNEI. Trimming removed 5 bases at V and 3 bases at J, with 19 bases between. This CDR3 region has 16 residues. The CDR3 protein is CASSRMSPRLKETQYF. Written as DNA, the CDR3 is TGTGCCAGCAGTCGAATGTCCCCCCGGTTAAAAGAGACCCAGTACTTC.

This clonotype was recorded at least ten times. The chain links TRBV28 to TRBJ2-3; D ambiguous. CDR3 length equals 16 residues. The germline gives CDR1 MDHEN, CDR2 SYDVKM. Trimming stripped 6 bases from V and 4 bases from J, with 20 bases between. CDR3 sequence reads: CASSPTSVTGPDTQYF. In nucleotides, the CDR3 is TGTGCCAGCAGCCCCACCAGCGTGACTGGTCCAGATACGCAGTATTTT.

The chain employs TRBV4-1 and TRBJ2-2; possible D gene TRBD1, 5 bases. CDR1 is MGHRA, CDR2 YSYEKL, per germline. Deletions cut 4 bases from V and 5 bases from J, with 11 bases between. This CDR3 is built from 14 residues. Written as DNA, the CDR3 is TGCGCCAGCAGCCGCGACCAGGGTACCGGGGAGCTGTTTTTT. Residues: CASSRDQGTGELFF.

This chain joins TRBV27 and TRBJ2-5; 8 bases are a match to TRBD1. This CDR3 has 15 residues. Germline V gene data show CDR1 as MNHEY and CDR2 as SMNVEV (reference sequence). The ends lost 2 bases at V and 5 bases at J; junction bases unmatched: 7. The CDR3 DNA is TGTGCCAGCAGTTTAGGGCAGGGGGCGCTGGAGACCCAGTACTTC. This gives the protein CASSLGQGALETQYF.

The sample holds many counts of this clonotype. CDR3 sequence reads: CASSSGQDSYGYTF. The CDR3 DNA follows: TGTGCCAGCAGCTCCGGACAGGACAGTTATGGCTACACCTTC. The chain is built from TRBV28 and TRBJ1-2; 7 nucleotides agree with TRBD1. The V segment lost 6 bases and the J segment 5 bases; nucleotides outside the gene matches: 9. In germline, CDR1 is MDHEN, CDR2 SYDVKM. The CDR3 consists of 14 residues.